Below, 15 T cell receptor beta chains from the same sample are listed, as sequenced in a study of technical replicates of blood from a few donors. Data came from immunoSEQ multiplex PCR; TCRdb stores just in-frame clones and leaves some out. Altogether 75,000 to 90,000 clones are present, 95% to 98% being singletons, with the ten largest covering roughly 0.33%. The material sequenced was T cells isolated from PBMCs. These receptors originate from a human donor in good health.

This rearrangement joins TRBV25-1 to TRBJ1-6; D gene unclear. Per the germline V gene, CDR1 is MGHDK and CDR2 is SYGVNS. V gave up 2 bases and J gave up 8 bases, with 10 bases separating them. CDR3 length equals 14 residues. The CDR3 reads CASSESGWDSPLHF. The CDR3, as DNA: TGTGCCAGCAGTGAAAGCGGGTGGGATTCACCCCTCCACTTT.

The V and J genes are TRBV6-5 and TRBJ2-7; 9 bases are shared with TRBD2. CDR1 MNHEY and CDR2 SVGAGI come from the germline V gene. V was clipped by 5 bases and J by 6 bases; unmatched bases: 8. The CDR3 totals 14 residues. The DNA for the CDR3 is TGTGCCAGCAGTAGAAGTAGCGGGAGAGGCGAGCAGTACTTC. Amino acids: CASSRSSGRGEQYF.

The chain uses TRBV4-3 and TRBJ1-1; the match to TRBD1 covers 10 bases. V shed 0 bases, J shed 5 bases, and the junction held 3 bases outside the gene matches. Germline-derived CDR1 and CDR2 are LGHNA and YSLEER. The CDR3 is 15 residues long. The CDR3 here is CASSQDPGQGTEAFF. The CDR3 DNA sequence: TGCGCCAGCAGCCAAGATCCGGGACAGGGGACTGAAGCTTTCTTT.

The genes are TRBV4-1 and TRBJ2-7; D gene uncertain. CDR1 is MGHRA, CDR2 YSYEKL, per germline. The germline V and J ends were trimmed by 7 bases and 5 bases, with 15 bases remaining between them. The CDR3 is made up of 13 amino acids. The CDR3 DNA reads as TGCGCCAGCAAAGAGACAAAGAACCACGAGCAGTACTTC. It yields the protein CASKETKNHEQYF.

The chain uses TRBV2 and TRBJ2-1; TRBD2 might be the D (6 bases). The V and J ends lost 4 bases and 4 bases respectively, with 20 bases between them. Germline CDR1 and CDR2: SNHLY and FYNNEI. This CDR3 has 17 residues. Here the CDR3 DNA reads TGTGCCAGCAGTGCTACGGGGGTCCTCAGAAATTACAATGAGCAGTTCTTC. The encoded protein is CASSATGVLRNYNEQFF.

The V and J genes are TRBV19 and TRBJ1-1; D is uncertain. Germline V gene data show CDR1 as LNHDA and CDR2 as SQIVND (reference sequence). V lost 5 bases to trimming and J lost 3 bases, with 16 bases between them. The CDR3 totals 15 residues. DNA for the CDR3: TGTGCCAGTAGTCCGGAGCCTTTCCTCTACACTGAAGCTTTCTTT. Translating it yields CASSPEPFLYTEAFF.

Here the CDR3 DNA reads TGTGCCTGGAGTGTAGGTAGGGCTAGCGGGAGAGGCAATGAGCAGTTCTTC. Protein: CAWSVGRASGRGNEQFF. V is TRBV30 and J is TRBJ2-1; 10 positions agree with TRBD2. The V gene's germline CDR1 is GTSNPN and CDR2 SVGIG (reference sequence). V lost 0 bases and J lost 6; bases outside the gene matches: 11. The CDR3 is 17 residues long.

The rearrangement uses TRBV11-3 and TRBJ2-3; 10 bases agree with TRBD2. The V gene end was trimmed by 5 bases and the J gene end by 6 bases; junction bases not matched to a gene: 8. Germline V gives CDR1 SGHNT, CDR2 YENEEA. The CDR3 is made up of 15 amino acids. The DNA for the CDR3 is TGTGCCAGCAGCATACAAGCGGGAGGGGGGGATACGCAGTATTTT. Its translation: CASSIQAGGGDTQYF.

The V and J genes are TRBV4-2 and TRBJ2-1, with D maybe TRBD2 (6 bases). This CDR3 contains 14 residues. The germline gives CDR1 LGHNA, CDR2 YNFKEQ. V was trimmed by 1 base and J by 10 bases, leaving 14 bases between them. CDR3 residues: CASSQVMEGLEQFF. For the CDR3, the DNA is TGTGCCAGCAGCCAAGTAATGGAGGGTCTGGAGCAGTTCTTC.

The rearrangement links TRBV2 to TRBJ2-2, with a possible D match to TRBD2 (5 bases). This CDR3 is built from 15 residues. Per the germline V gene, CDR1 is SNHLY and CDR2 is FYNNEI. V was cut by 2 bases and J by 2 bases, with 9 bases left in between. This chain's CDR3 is CASSEWPGNTGELFF. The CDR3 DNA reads TGTGCCAGCAGTGAATGGCCGGGAAACACCGGGGAGCTGTTTTTT.

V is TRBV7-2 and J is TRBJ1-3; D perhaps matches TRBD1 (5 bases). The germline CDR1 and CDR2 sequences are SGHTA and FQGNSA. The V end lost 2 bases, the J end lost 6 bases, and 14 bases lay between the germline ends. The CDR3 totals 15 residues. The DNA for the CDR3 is TGTGCCAGCAGCTTATTAGGCAGGGAGGCAAACACCATATATTTT. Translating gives CASSLLGREANTIYF.

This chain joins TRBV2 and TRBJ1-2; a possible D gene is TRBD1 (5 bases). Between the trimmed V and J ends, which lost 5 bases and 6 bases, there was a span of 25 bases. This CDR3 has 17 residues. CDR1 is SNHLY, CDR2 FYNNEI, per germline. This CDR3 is CASSREGPLALEDGYTF. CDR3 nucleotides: TGTGCCAGCAGTAGGGAGGGACCGTTGGCCCTGGAGGATGGCTACACCTTC.

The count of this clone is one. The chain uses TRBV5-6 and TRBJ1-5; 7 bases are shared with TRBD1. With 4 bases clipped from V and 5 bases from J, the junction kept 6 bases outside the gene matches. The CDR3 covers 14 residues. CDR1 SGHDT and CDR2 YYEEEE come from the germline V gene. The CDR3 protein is CASSRGQRHQPQHF. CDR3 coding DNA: TGTGCCAGCAGCCGGGGACAGCGGCATCAGCCCCAGCATTTT.

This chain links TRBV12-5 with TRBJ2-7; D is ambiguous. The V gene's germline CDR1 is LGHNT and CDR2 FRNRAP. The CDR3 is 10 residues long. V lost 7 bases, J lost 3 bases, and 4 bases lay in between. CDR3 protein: CASARYEQYF. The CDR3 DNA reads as TGTGCTAGTGCCCGCTACGAGCAGTACTTC.

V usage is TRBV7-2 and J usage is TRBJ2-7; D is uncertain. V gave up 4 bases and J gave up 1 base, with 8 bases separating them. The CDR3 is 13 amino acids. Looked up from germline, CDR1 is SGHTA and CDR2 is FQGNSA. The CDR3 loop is CASSSRQSYEQYF. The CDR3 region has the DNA TGTGCCAGCAGCTCCAGACAATCCTACGAGCAGTACTTC.